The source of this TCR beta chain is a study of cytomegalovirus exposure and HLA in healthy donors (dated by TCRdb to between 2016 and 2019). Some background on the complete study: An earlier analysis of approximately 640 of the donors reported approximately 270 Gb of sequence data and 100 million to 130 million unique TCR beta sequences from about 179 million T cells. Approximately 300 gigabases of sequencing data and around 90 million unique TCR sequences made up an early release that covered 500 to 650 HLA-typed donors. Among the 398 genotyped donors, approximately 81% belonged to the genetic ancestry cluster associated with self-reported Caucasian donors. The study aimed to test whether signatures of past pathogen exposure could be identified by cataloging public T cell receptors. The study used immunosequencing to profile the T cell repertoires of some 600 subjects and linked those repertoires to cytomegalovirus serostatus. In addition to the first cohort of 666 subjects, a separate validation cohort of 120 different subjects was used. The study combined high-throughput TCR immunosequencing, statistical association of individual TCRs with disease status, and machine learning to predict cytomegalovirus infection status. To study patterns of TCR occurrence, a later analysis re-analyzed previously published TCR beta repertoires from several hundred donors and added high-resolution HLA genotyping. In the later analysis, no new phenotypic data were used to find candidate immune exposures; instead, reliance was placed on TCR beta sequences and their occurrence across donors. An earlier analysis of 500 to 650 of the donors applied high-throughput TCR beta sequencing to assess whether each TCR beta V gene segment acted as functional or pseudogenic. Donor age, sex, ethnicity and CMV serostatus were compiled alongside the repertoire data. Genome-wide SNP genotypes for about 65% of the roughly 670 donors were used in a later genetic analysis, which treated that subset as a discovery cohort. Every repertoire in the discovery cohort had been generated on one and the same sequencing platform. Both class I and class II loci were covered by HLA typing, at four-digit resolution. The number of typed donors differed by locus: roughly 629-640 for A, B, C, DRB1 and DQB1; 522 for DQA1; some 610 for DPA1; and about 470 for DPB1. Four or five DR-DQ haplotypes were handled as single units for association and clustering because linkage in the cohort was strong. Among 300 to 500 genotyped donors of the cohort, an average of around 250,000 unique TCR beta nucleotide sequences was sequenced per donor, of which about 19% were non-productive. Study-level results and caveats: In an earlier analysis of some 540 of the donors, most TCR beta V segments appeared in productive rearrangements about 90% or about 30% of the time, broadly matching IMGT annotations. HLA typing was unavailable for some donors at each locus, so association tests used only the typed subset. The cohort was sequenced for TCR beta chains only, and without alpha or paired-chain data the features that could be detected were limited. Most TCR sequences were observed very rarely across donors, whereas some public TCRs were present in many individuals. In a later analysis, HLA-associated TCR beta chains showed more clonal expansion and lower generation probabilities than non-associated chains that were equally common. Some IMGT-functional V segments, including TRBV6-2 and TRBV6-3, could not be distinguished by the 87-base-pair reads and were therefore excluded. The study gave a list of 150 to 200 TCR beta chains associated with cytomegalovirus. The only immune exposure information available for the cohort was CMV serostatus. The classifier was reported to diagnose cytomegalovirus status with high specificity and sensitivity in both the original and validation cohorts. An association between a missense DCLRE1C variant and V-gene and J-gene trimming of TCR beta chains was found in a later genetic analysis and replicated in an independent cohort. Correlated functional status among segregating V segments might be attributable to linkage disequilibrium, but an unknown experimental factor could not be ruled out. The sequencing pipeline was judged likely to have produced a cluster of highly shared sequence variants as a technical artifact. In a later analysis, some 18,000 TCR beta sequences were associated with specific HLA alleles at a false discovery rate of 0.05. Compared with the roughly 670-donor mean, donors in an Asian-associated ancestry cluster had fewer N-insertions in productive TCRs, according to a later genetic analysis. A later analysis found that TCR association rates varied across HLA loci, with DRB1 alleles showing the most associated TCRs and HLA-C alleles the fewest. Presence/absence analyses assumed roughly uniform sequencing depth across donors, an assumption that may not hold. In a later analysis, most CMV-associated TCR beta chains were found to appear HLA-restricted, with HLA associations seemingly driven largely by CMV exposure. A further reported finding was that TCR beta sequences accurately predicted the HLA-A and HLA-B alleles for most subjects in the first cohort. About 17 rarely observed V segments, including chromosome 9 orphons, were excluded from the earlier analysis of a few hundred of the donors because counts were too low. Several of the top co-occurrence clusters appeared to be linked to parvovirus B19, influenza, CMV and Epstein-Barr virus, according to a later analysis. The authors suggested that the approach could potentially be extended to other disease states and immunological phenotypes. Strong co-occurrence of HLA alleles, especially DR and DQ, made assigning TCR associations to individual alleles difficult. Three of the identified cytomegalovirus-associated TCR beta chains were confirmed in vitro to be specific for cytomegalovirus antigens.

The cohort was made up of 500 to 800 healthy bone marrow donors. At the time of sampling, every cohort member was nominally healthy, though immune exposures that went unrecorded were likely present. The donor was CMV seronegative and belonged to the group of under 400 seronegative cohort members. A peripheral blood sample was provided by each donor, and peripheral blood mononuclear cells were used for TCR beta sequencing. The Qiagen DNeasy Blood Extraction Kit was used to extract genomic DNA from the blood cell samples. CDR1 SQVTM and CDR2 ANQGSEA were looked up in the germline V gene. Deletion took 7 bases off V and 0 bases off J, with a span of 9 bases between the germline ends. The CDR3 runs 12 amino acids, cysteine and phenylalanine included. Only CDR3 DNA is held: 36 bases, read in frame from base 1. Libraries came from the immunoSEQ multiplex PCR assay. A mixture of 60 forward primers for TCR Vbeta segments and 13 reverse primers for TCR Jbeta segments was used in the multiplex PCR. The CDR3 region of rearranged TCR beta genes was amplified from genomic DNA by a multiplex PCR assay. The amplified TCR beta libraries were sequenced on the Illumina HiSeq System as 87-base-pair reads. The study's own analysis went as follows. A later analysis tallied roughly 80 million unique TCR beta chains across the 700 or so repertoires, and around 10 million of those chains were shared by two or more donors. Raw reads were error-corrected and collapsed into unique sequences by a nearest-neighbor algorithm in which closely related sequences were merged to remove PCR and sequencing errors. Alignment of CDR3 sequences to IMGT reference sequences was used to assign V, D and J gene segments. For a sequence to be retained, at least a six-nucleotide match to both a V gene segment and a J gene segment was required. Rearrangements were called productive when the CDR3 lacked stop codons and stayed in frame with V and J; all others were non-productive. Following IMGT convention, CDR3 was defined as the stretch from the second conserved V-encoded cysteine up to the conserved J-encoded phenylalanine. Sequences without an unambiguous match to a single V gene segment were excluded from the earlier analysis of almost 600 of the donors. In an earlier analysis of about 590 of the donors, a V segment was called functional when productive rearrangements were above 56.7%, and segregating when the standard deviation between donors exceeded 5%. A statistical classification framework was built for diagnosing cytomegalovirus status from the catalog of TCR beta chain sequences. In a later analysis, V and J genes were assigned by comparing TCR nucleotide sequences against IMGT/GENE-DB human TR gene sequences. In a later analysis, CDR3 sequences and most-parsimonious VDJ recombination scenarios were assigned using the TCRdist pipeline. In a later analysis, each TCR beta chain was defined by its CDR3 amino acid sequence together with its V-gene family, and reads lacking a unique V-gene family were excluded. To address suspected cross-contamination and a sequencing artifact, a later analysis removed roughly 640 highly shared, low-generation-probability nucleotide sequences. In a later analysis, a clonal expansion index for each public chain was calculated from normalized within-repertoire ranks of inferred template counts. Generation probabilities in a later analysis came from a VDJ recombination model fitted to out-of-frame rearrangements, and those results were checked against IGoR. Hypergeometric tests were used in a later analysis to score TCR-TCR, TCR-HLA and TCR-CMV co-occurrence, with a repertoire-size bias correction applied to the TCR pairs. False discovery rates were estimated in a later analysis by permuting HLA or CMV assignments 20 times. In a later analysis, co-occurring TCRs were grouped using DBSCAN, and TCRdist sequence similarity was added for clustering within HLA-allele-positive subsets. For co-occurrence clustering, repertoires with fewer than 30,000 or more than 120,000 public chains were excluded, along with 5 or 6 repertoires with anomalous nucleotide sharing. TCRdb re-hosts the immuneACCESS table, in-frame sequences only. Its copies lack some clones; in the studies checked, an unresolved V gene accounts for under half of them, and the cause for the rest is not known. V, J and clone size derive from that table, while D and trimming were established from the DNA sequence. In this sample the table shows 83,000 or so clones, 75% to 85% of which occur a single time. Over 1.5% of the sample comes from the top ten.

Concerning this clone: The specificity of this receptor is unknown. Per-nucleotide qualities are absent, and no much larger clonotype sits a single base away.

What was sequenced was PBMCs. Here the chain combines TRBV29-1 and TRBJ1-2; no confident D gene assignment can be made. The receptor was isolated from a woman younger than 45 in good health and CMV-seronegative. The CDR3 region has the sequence CSDVSANYGYTF. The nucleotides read TGCAGCGACGTCTCAGCTAACTATGGCTACACCTTC.